The T cell receptor (beta chain) described here comes from a study of blood T cell repertoires in COVID-19. Study overall: Researchers got acute and convalescent COVID-19 samples from the United States, Italy and Spain. PBMCs, B-cell-depleted T cells, or T cells were the source of the cDNA or gDNA that made up the material.

Per the original methods: From reference gene primer amplification, estimates of nucleated cell counts were derived. The data were produced by immunoSEQ multiplex PCR, yet TCRdb's version contains in-frame clones alone and is incomplete. V and J calls and clone size are copied from that table; D and trimming were computed from the DNA. Seen here are about 440,000 clones, roughly 90% observed once, and the top ten hold roughly 4%. The sequence was obtained from a woman in her thirties with acute or convalescent COVID-19. Sample: peripheral blood.

CDR3 coding DNA: TGTGCCAGCAGCGATGACGGGGAGACCCAGTACTTC. This sequence encodes CASSDDGETQYF. The chain couples TRBV3-1 (or the pseudogene TRBV3-2) to TRBJ2-5; D gene unclear. Trimming pared 5 bases from V and 5 bases from J, leaving 9 bases between. Germline V gene data show CDR1 as LGHDT and CDR2 as YNNKEL (reference sequence). The CDR3 extends over 12 amino acids.